This T cell receptor (beta chain) originates from a study of blood T cell repertoires in COVID-19. Across the whole study: Spain, Italy and the United States supplied samples that represented acute and convalescent COVID-19. Sources were T cells, B-cell-depleted T cells, or PBMCs; the material itself was cDNA or gDNA.

The repertoire was sequenced with immunoSEQ multiplex PCR; TCRdb's copy has only in-frame clones and lacks some. The repertoire holds 120,000 or so clones, with about 70% as singletons. Sample: peripheral blood. The TCR comes from a woman aged 70-85 years with acute or convalescent COVID-19.

CDR3 in DNA: TGTGCCACCAGCAGAGATTATGGGGGCGCCGAGGGCTATGGCTACACCTTC. Amino acids: CATSRDYGGAEGYGYTF. The V call is TRBV15, the J call TRBJ1-2, with D possibly matching TRBD1 (6 bases). V lost 0 bases to trimming and J lost 4 bases, with 18 bases between them. Germline CDR1 reads LNHNV; CDR2 reads YYDKDF (reference sequence). The CDR3 has 17 amino acids.